These 19 T cell receptor beta chains were all obtained from the same sample, sequenced in a study of cytomegalovirus exposure and HLA in healthy donors. The PCR used 60 Vbeta and 13 Jbeta primers. Sequencing used immunoSEQ multiplex PCR; TCRdb keeps in-frame clones, though not all of them. Of some 130,000 clones listed, around 82% are singletons. The sequenced material came from PBMCs. The receptors shown here come from a man in his fifties in good health and CMV-seronegative.

The chain is built from TRBV13 and TRBJ1-1; D unresolved. The length of the CDR3 is 13 residues. Trimming shortened V by 5 bases and J by 2 bases, and 9 bases separated the two germline ends. Germline assignment: CDR1 PRHDT and CDR2 FYEKMQ (reference sequence). CDR3 DNA sequence: TGTGCCAGCAGCCCAGAGGGAAACACTGAAGCTTTCTTT. Protein sequence: CASSPEGNTEAFF.

This chain uses TRBV28 with TRBJ1-2; no firm D call. The CDR3 totals 14 residues. Germline V gives CDR1 MDHEN, CDR2 SYDVKM. V lost 4 bases to trimming and J lost 4 bases, with 13 bases between them. DNA of the CDR3: TGTGCCAGCAGTTGGGCCCCCATCAGCTATGGCTACACCTTC. It codes for CASSWAPISYGYTF.

Remarks on this clone: This sample also contains other DNA sequences that code for the same CDR3. The chain recombines TRBV6-5 with TRBJ2-1, with 7 nucleotides matching TRBD2. Trimming cost V 6 bases and J 5 bases; bases outside gene matches: 10. The germline CDR1 and CDR2 sequences are MNHEY and SVGAGI. CDR3 length equals 15 residues. Written as DNA, the CDR3 is TGTGCCAGCAGCATAGGACTAGTGGGAAACAATGAGCAGTTCTTC. This translates into CASSIGLVGNNEQFF.

V and J are TRBV4-1 and TRBJ2-7, with 7 bases fitting TRBD1. Germline V gene lookup returns CDR1 MGHRA and CDR2 YSYEKL. Unmatched junction bases numbered 25, after V lost 1 base and J lost 4 bases. The CDR3 totals 21 residues. Here the CDR3 DNA reads TGCGCCAGCAGCCAAGGACACATCTGGGACAGTTACGTCGAGTCGGCATACGAGCAGTACTTC. It is translated as CASSQGHIWDSYVESAYEQYF.

The chain links TRBV7-6 to TRBJ1-2, with D tentatively TRBD1 (5 bases). With 5 bases removed from V and 2 bases from J, the gap between germline ends came to 15 bases. The CDR3 is 15 residues long. Per germline, CDR1 SGHVS and CDR2 FNYEAQ. CDR3 sequence (DNA): TGTGCCAGCAGCCTAGGGGCAGGGCTGAACTATGGCTACACCTTC. Its protein is CASSLGAGLNYGYTF.

The V and J genes are TRBV30 and TRBJ2-7, with 9 bases aligning to TRBD2. Germline CDR1 is GTSNPN and CDR2 is SVGIG (reference sequence). This CDR3 has 18 amino acids. J was trimmed by 2 bases and V by 4 bases; bases with no gene match: 18. This chain's CDR3 is CAWNQSPSGDGHTYEQYF. The CDR3 region has the DNA TGTGCCTGGAACCAATCCCCTAGCGGGGACGGCCACACCTACGAGCAGTACTTC.

This clone was recorded only once. The chain employs TRBV28 and TRBJ2-7; 11 positions match TRBD2. The germline V gene encodes CDR1 MDHEN and CDR2 SYDVKM. J lost 5 bases, V lost 0 bases, and 3 bases had no gene match. The CDR3 length is 15 residues. This chain's CDR3 is CASSLWTSGNDEQYF. In DNA form, the CDR3 reads TGTGCCAGCAGTTTATGGACTAGCGGGAACGACGAGCAGTACTTC.

The rearrangement joins TRBV30 to TRBJ2-5; 11 positions match TRBD2. This CDR3 has 17 residues. CDR1 GTSNPN and CDR2 SVGIG come from the germline V gene (reference sequence). V shed 5 bases and J 5 bases; nucleotides not matched to a gene: 16. The CDR3 DNA reads as TGTGCCTGGGCGACCCCCCATACTAGCGGGAGTGGGGAGACCCAGTACTTC. This translates into CAWATPHTSGSGETQYF.

V gene TRBV2 combines with J gene TRBJ1-5; D is possibly TRBD1 (5 bases). CDR3 length: 14 amino acids. From germline, CDR1 is SNHLY and CDR2 FYNNEI. Trimming shortened V by 8 bases and J by 0 bases, and 11 bases separated the two germline ends. CDR3: CASVTDYSNQPQHF. DNA for the CDR3: TGTGCCAGCGTGACAGATTATAGCAATCAGCCCCAGCATTTT.

J is TRBJ2-5 and V is TRBV5-1; D is ambiguous. Germline V gives CDR1 SGHRS, CDR2 YFSETQ. V dropped 4 bases and J dropped 2 bases, with 12 bases sitting between them. The CDR3 covers 14 residues. In nucleotides, the CDR3 is TGCGCCAGCAGCCAGGTTGTGAGTCAAGAGACCCAGTACTTC. It translates to CASSQVVSQETQYF.

V and J are TRBV5-6 and TRBJ2-7, with 16 bases identical to TRBD2. Trimming took 6 bases from V and 3 from J; bases not matched to a gene: 9. Germline values: CDR1 SGHDT, CDR2 YYEEEE. The CDR3 is 17 residues long. Written as DNA, the CDR3 is TGTGCCAGCATTAAGGGACTAGCGGGAGGGCCCCACTACGAGCAGTACTTC. Protein sequence: CASIKGLAGGPHYEQYF.

The chain uses TRBV18 and TRBJ2-2; 10 bases agree with TRBD2. V gave up 2 bases and J gave up 2 bases; unmatched junction bases: 2. The CDR3 runs to 16 residues. Germline CDR1 and CDR2: KGHSH and LQKENI. The DNA for the CDR3 is TGTGCCAGCTCACCAAGGACTAGCGGTAACACCGGGGAGCTGTTTTTT. Translated, it gives CASSPRTSGNTGELFF.

The rearrangement joins TRBV5-1 to TRBJ2-3; TRBD2 aligns across 14 bases. CDR1 and CDR2 from the germline V gene are SGHRS and YFSETQ. The CDR3 spans 17 residues. V trimming: 4 bases; J trimming: 2 bases; junction bases outside the gene matches: 6. The CDR3 protein is CASSQPGLAGVTDTQYF. The CDR3 nucleotides read TGCGCCAGCAGCCAACCGGGACTAGCGGGAGTCACAGATACGCAGTATTTT.

The rearrangement links TRBV6-5 to TRBJ2-4, with 9 bases fitting TRBD1. Germline trimming cut 6 bases from V and 4 bases from J; bases unmatched to any gene: 7. Germline CDR1 and CDR2: MNHEY and SVGAGI. The CDR3 totals 15 residues. The chain's CDR3 is CASSETGGLKNIQYF. The CDR3 DNA reads as TGTGCCAGCAGCGAAACAGGGGGCCTGAAAAACATTCAGTACTTC.

CDR3 amino acids: CAWVRTGAGNTIYF. Here the CDR3 DNA reads TGTGCCTGGGTTAGGACAGGCGCAGGAAACACCATATATTTT. The chain couples TRBV30 to TRBJ1-3; 7 bases map to TRBD1. Per germline, CDR1 GTSNPN and CDR2 SVGIG (reference sequence). The CDR3 totals 14 residues. The V gene end was trimmed by 5 bases and the J gene end by 4 bases; junction bases not matched to a gene: 8.

The chain uses TRBV30 and TRBJ1-1; 7 nucleotides agree with TRBD1. The CDR3 sequence is 13 residues long. Per the germline V gene, CDR1 is GTSNPN and CDR2 is SVGIG (reference sequence). The junction had 5 bases not matched to a gene; V was cut back by 0 bases and J by 7 bases. CDR3 nucleotide sequence: TGTGCCTGGAGTGTACAACAGGGGTTTGAAGCTTTCTTT. Its protein is CAWSVQQGFEAFF.

The chain employs TRBV7-9 and TRBJ1-4; 10 bases align to TRBD1. With 5 bases clipped from V and 9 bases from J, the junction kept 9 bases outside the gene matches. The CDR3 is made up of 15 amino acids. Looked up from germline, CDR1 is SEHNR and CDR2 is FQNEAQ (reference sequence). In nucleotides, the CDR3 is TGTGCCAGCAGCATCTCTGGGACAGGGGAAAAAAAACTGTTTTTT. Its translation: CASSISGTGEKKLFF.

J is TRBJ1-2 and V is TRBV7-9; D unclear. Trimming took 3 bases from V and 4 from J, leaving 12 bases between them. The CDR3 covers 14 residues. Germline assignment: CDR1 SEHNR and CDR2 FQNEAQ (reference sequence). CDR3 amino acids: CASSLGPGGYGYTF. CDR3 DNA sequence: TGTGCCAGCAGCTTGGGCCCTGGAGGCTATGGCTACACCTTC.

This clone is a singleton in its sample. The CDR3 sequence is CASSAPGQGLYGYTF. DNA of the CDR3: TGTGCCAGCAGTGCGCCGGGACAGGGGCTCTATGGCTACACCTTC. The V gene is TRBV6-1, the J gene TRBJ1-2, with 10 positions matching TRBD1. The germline CDR1 and CDR2 sequences are MNHNS and SASEGT. Losses at the gene ends were 4 bases for V and 4 bases for J; bases not matched to a gene: 6. The CDR3 has 15 amino acids.